This T cell receptor (beta chain) is drawn from a study of Graves' ophthalmopathy and Graves' hyperthyroidism. Study information: Peripheral blood was gathered at first diagnosis, ahead of any treatment whatsoever.

The germline gives CDR1 MNHEY, CDR2 SVGEGT. The CDR3 loop spans 16 amino acids. With 0 bases clipped from V and 3 bases from J, the junction kept 5 bases outside the gene matches. This clonotype was observed at least ten times. Clinicians made diagnoses from clinical symptoms, serum thyroxine, TRAb, thyroid ultrasound and orbital computed tomography. The PBMCs had their origin in around 9.1 ml of fresh peripheral blood. CDR3 regions of TCR beta were amplified from RNA transcripts. Investigators did first-round RT-PCR with HTBI primers, then second-round multiplex PCR. Via MiXCR, TCRdb re-called the multiplex PCR reads, giving one row per CDR3 protein. The table lists 300,000 to 400,000 distinct CDR3 sequences, about a sixth of them singletons.

The sequencing input was peripheral blood. The clonotype originates from an adult man with Graves' ophthalmopathy. This sequence joins TRBV6-2 or TRBV6-3 and TRBJ1-2, with 9 bases identical to TRBD1. The CDR3 DNA reads TGTGCCAGCAGTTACTCCTGGACAGGGGTTGACTATGGCTACACCTTC. This codes for CASSYSWTGVDYGYTF.